Here is one T cell receptor beta chain with its context. This record comes from a study of blood T cell repertoires in COVID-19. The V gene's germline CDR1 is SGHDT and CDR2 YYEEEE. V was clipped by 2 bases and J by 7 bases, with 16 bases between them. The CDR3 extends over 15 amino acids. TCRdb keeps only in-frame clones here, not all; method: immunoSEQ multiplex PCR. The repertoire includes a few hundred thousand clones, approximately 90% of them detected once, and roughly 2.3% sits in the top ten. The specimen sequenced was peripheral blood. This TCR was recovered from a man aged 25-45 years who had recovered from COVID-19. This sequence joins TRBV5-6 and TRBJ1-5; D is unresolved. The CDR3 DNA sequence: TGTGCCAGCAGCTTCAAAGCCGGGTGGGTGCAGCCCCAGCATTTT. This translates into CASSFKAGWVQPQHF.